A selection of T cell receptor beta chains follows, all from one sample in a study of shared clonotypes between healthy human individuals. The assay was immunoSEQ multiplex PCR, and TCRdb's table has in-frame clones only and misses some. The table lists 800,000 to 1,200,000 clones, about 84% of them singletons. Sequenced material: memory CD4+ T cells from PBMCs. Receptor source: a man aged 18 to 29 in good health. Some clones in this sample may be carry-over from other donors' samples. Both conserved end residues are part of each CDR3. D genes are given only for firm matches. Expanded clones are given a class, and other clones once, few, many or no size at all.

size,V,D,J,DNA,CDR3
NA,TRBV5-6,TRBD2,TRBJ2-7,TGTGCCAGCAGCTTGGGGACTAGCTTGTACGAGCAGTACTTC,CASSLGTSLYEQYF
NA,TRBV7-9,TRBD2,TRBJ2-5,TGTGCCAGCAGCTCATTAGCGGGGGAAGAGACCCAGTACTTC,CASSSLAGEETQYF
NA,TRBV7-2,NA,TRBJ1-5,TGTGCCAGCAGCGAAGACAGATACCAGCCCCAGCATTTT,CASSEDRYQPQHF
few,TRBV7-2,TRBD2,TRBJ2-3,TGTGCCAGCAACCCTAGCGGGAGGGCCGCGATCACAGATACGCAGTATTTT,CASNPSGRAAITDTQYF
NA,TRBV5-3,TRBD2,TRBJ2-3,TGTGCCAGAAGCTCCTTAACTAGCGCATCAACAGATACGCAGTATTTT,CARSSLTSASTDTQYF
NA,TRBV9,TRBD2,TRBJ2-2,TGTGCCAGCAGCGTAGGGCGTCTAGCGGGAACCGGGGAGCTGTTTTTT,CASSVGRLAGTGELFF
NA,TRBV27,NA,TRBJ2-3,TGTGCCAGCAGTTACCGGGACAGCTCGTGGGGACTAAGGACAGATACGCAGTATTTT,CASSYRDSSWGLRTDTQYF
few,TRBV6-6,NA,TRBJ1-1,TGTGCCAGCAAAAGGGAGGACGGGACTGAAGCTTTCTTT,CASKREDGTEAFF
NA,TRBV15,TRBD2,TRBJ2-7,TGTGCCACCAGCAGAGAACTAGCGGGAGTCAGCTACGAGCAGTACTTC,CATSRELAGVSYEQYF
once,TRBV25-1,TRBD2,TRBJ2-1,TGTGCCAGCAGTGAAGAGGGTAGCGGGAGTGATGAGCAGTTCTTC,CASSEEGSGSDEQFF
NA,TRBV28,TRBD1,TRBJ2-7,TGTGCGGTACAGGGGGAAATCTACGAGCAGTACTTC,CAVQGEIYEQYF
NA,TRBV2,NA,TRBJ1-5,TGTGCCAGCTCACTCGGACAGAGGGTGGGACAGCCCCAGCATTTT,CASSLGQRVGQPQHF
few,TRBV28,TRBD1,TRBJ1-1,TGTGCCAGCAGTTTAAGTGGTTCAGGGGGCACTGAAGCTTTCTTT,CASSLSGSGGTEAFF
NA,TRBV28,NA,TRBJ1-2,TGTGCCAGCAGTCCCCCCCAAGGACGGGGGCCTTATGGCTACACCTTC,CASSPPQGRGPYGYTF
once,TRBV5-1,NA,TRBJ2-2,TGCGCCAGCAGGGGGTCCGCAGGGTTTAACGGGGAGCTGTTTTTT,CASRGSAGFNGELFF
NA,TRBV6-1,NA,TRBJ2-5,TGTGCCAGCAGTGTCATCCAAGAGACCCAGTACTTC,CASSVIQETQYF
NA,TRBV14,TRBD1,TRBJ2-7,TGTGCCAGCAGCCCTCACAGGGGGAGCTCCTACGAGCAGTACTTC,CASSPHRGSSYEQYF
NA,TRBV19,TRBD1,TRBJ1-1,TGTGCCAGTAGTATAAGGACAGGGGTTTTTACCACTGAAGCTTTCTTT,CASSIRTGVFTTEAFF
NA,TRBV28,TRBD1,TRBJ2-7,TGTGCCAGCCGCTACACCACCGGGACAGGGGTTCGGCAGTACTTC,CASRYTTGTGVRQYF
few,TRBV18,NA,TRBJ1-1,TGTGCCAGCTCACCCCAGACGGAGGACACTGAAGCTTTCTTT,CASSPQTEDTEAFF
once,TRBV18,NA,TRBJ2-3,TGTGCCAGCTCACCGGAGGGAGATACGCAGTATTTT,CASSPEGDTQYF
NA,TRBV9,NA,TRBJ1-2,TGTGCCAGCAGCGTAGCTCAACCTGGTGGCTATGGCTACACCTTC,CASSVAQPGGYGYTF
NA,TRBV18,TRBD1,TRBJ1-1,TGTGCCAGCTCGACAGGGACTTTCCGGAACACTGAAGCTTTCTTT,CASSTGTFRNTEAFF
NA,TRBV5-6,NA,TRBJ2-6,TGTGCCAGCAGCTTTGCCGGGACGCGGCGGTCTGGGGCCAACGTCCTGACTTTC,CASSFAGTRRSGANVLTF
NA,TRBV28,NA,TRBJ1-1,TGTGCCAGCAGTCCTCCGGGGGGCTTCACTGAAGCTTTCTTT,CASSPPGGFTEAFF
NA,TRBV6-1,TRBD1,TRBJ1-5,TGTGCCAGCAGTGAATTGGGCAGGGGGCTTCGTCAGCCCCAGCATTTT,CASSELGRGLRQPQHF
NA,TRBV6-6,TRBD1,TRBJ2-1,TGTGCCAGCGGCACCGGACAGGGCCGGGGCCATGAGCAGTTCTTC,CASGTGQGRGHEQFF
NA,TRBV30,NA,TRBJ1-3,TGTGCCTGGAGTGGTAAAGGGGCAGGAAACACCATATATTTT,CAWSGKGAGNTIYF
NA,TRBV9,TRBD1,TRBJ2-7,TGTGCCAGCAGCCCGATCACGACAGGGGGCACAGGCGAGCAGTACTTC,CASSPITTGGTGEQYF
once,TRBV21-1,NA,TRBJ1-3,TGTGCCAGCTTCCTTGGGACCACAGCGGACTCTGGAAACACCATATATTTT,CASFLGTTADSGNTIYF
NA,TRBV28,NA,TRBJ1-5,TGTGCCAGCAGTACAGATTTCTATCAGCCCCAGCATTTT,CASSTDFYQPQHF
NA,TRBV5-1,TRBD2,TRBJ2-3,TGCGCCAGCAGCCCCTTCAGGACTAGCGGGAACACAGATACGCAGTATTTT,CASSPFRTSGNTDTQYF
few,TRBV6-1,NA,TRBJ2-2,TGTGCCAGCATGTCCTCCCTGAACACCGGGGAGCTGTTTTTT,CASMSSLNTGELFF
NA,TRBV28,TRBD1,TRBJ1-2,TGTGCCAGCAGTCCCTGGACAGGGGATGGCTACACCTTC,CASSPWTGDGYTF
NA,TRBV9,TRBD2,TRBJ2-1,TGTGCCAGCAGCTTCTGGACTAGCGGGAAAAACAATGAGCAGTTCTTC,CASSFWTSGKNNEQFF
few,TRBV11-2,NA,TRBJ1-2,TGTGCCAGCAGCTTATTGGCACAGGGTGAAGGAGGCTACACCTTC,CASSLLAQGEGGYTF
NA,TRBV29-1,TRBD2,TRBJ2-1,TGCAGCGTTGATTCCAGCGGGATTAGGCATGAGCAGTTCTTC,CSVDSSGIRHEQFF